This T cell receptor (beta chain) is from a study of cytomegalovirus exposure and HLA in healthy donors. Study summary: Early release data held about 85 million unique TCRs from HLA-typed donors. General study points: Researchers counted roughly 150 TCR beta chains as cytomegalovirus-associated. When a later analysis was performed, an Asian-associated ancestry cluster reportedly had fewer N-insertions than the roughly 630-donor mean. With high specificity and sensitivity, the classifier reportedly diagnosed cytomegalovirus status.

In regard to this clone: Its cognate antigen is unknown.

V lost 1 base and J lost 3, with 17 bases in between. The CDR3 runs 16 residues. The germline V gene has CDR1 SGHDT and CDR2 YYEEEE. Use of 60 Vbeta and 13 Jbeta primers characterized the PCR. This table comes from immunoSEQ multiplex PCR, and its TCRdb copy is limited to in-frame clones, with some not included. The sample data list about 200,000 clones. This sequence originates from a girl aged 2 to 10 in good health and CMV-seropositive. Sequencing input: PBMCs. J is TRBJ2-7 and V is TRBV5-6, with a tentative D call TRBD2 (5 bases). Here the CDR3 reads CASSLKGSSDYYEQYF. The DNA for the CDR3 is TGTGCCAGCAGCTTGAAAGGGAGTTCCGACTACTACGAGCAGTACTTC.